This TCR beta chain originates from a study of OX40 agonist ivuxolimab in advanced cancers. This table comes from immunoSEQ multiplex PCR, and its TCRdb copy is limited to in-frame clones, with some not included. The sample holds approximately 70,000 clones, around 80% seen once. This TCR derives from an adult with an advanced solid tumor such as melanoma, head and neck, liver or kidney cancer. The input for sequencing was CD4+ or CD8+ T cells sorted from blood, taken in a trial of the OX40 agonist ivuxolimab.

CDR3 residues: CATSREAGGAINEQFF. In DNA, the CDR3 is TGTGCCACCAGCAGAGAAGCGGGAGGGGCAATCAATGAGCAGTTCTTC. The chain is built from TRBV15 and TRBJ2-1; 10 positions agree with TRBD2. The length of the CDR3 is 16 residues. Germline lookup yields CDR1 LNHNV and CDR2 YYDKDF (reference sequence). After removal of 0 bases from V and 6 bases from J, the junction contained 5 bases not matched to a gene. Looking up the rest from reference TRBV15 and TRBJ2-1 gives the full variable domain: DAMVIQNPRYQVTQFGKPVTLSCSQTLNHNVMYWYQQKSSQAPKLLFHYYDKDFNNEADTPDNFQSRRPNTSFCFLDIRSPGLGDTAMYLCATSREAGGAINEQFFGPGTRLTVL.